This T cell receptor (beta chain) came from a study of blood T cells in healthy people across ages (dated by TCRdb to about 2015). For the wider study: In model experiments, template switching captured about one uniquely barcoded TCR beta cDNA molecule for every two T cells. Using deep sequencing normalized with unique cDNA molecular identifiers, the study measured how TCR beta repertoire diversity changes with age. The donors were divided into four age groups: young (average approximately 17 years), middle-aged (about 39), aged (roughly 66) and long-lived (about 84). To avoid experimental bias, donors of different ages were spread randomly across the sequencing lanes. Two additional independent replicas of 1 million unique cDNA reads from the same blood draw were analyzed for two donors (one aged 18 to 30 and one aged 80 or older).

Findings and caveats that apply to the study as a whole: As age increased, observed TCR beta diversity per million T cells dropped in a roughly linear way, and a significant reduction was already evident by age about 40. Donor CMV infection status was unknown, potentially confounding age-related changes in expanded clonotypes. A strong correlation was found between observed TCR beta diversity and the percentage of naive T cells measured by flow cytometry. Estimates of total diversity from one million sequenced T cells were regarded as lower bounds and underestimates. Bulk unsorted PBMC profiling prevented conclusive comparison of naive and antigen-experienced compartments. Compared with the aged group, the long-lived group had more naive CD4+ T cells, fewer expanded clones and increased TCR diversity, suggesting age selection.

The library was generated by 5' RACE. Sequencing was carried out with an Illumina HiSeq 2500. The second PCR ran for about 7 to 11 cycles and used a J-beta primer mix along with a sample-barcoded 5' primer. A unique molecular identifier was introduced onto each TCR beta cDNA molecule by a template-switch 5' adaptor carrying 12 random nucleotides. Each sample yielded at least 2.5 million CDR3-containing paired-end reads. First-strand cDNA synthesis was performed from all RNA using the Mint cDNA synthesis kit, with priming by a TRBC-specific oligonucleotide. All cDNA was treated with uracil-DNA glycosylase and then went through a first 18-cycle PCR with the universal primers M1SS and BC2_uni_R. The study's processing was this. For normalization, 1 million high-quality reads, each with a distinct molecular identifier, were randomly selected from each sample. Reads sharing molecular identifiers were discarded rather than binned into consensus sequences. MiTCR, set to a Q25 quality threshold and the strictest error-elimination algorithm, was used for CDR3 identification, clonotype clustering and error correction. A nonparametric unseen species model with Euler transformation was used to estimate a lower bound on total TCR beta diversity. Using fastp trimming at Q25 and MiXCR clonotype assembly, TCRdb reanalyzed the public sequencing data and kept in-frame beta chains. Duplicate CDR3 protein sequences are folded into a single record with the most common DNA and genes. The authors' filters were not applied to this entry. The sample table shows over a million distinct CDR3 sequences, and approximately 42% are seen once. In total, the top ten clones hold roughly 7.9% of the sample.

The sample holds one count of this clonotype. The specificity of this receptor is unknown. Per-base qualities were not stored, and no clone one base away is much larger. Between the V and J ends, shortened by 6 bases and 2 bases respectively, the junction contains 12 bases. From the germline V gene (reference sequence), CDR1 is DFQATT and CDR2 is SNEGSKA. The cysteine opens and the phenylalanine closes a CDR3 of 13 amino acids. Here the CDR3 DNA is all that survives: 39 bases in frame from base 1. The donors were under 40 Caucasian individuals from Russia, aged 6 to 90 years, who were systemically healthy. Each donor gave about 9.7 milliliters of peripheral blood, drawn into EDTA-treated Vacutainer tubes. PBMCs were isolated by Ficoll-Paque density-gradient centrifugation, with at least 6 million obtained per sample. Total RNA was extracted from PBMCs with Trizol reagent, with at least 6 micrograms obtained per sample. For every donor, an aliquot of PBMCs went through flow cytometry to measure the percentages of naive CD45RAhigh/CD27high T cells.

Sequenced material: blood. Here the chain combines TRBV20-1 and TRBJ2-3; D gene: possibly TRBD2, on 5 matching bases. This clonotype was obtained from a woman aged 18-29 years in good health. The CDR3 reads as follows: CSAETGSTDTQYF. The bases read TGCAGTGCGGAGACGGGATCCACAGATACGCAGTATTTT.